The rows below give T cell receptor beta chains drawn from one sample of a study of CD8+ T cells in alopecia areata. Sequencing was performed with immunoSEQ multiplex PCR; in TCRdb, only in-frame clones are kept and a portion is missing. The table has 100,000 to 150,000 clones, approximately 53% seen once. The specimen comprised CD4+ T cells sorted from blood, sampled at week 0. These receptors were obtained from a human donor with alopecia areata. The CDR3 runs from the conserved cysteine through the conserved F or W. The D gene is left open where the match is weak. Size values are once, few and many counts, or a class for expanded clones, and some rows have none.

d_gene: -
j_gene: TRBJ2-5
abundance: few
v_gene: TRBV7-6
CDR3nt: TGTGCCAGCAGCTTAGTGGGTGGGCAAGAGACCCAGTACTTC
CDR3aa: CASSLVGGQETQYF

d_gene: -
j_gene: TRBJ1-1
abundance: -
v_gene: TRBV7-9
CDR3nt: TGTGCCAGCAGCTTTCAACTGGGAACTGAAGCTTTCTTT
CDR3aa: CASSFQLGTEAFF

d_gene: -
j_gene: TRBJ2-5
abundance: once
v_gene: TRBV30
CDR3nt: TGTGCCTGGAGTGGTGGAGGGGAGACCCAGTACTTC
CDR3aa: CAWSGGGETQYF

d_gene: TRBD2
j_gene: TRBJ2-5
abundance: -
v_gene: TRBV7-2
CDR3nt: TGTGCCAGCAGCTTGATAGCGGGGGGGTACCAAGAGACCCAGTACTTC
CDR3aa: CASSLIAGGYQETQYF

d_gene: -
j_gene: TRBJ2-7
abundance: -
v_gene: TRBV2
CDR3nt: TGTGCCAGCACAGGGGACACCTACGAGCAGTACTTC
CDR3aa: CASTGDTYEQYF

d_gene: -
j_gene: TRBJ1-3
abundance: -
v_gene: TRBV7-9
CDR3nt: TGTGCCAGCAGCTTAGTTGGGCGGGTGTCTGGAAACACCATATATTTT
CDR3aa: CASSLVGRVSGNTIYF

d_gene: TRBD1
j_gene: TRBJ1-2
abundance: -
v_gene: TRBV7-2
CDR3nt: TGTGCCAGCAGGAGGGACAGGGGCTATGGCTACACCTTC
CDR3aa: CASRRDRGYGYTF

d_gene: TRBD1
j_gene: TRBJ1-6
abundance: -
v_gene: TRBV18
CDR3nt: TGTGCCAGCTCACCGTCCCCCGGGGGGACAGGCCGGCGTTCACCCCTCCACTTT
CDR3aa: CASSPSPGGTGRRSPLHF

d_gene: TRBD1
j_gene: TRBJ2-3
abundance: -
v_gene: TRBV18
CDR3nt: TGTGCCAGCTCACCCGGGACAGGCACAGATACGCAGTATTTT
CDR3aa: CASSPGTGTDTQYF

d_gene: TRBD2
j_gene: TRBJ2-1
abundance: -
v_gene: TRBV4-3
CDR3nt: TGCGCCAGCAGCCAAAAACTAGCGGGAGGGCCCCCCTACAATGAGCAGTTCTTC
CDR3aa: CASSQKLAGGPPYNEQFF

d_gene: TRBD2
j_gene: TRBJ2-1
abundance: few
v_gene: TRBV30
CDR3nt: TGTGCCTGGGAGCCAGCGGGGGCTTCTGAGCAGTTCTTC
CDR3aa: CAWEPAGASEQFF

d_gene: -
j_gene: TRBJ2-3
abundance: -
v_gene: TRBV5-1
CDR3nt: TGCGCCAGCAGCTTGGCCGTTGGGCAGGGAGGAGATACGCAGTATTTT
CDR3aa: CASSLAVGQGGDTQYF

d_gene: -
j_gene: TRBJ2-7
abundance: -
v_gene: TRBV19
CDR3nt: TGTGCCAGTAGTCCACCGGCCGGGACGCTCGCTACCTACGAGCAGTACTTC
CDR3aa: CASSPPAGTLATYEQYF

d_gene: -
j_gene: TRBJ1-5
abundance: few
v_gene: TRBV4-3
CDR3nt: TGCGCCAGCAGCCAAGATGGGGGAGGGGGTCAGCCCCAGCATTTT
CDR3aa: CASSQDGGGGQPQHF

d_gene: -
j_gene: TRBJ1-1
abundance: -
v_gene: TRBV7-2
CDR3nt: TGTGCCAGCAGCCGACAGGCCCCGGGAGAAGCTTTCTTT
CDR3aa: CASSRQAPGEAFF

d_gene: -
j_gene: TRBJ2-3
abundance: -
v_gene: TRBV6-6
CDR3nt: TGTGCCAGCAGTTACTCATCCCGCCGGGGGGATACGCAGTATTTT
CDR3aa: CASSYSSRRGDTQYF

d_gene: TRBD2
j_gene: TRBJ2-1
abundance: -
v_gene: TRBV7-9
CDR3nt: TGTGCCAGCAGCCCGGAAACCGTAGCGGGGTTCTTC
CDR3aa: CASSPETVAGFF

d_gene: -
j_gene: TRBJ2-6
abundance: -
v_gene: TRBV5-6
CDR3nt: TGTGCCAGCAGCTTGGGACTCAGCTCTGGGGCCAACGTCCTGACTTTC
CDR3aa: CASSLGLSSGANVLTF

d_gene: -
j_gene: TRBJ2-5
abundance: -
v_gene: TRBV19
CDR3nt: TGTGCCAGTAGCACTTCGTCCACTAGAGAGACCCAGTACTTC
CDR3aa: CASSTSSTRETQYF

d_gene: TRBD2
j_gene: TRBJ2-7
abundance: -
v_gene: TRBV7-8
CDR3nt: TGTGCCAGCAGCCGAGAAATAGCCCGGGGACTACCCTACGAGCAGTACTTC
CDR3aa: CASSREIARGLPYEQYF

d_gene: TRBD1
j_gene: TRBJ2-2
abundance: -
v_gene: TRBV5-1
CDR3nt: TGCGCCAGCAGCGCAACCGGGACAGCGAACACCGGGGAGCTGTTTTTT
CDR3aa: CASSATGTANTGELFF

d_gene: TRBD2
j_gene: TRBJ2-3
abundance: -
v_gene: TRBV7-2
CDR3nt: TGTGCCAGCGGTAGCGGGGCCTCCGATACGCAGTATTTT
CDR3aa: CASGSGASDTQYF

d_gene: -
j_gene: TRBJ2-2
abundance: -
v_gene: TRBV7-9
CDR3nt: TGTGCCAGCAGCCCAACAGCGTCACCCGGGGAGCTGTTTTTT
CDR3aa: CASSPTASPGELFF

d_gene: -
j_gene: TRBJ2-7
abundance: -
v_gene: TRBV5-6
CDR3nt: TGTGCCAGCAGCTTCCCGACTGACTCCTACGAGCAGTACTTC
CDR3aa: CASSFPTDSYEQYF

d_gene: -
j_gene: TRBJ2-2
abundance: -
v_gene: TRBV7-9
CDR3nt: TGTGCCAGCAGCTCCTCGACAGCGAACACCGGGGAGCTGTTTTTT
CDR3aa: CASSSSTANTGELFF

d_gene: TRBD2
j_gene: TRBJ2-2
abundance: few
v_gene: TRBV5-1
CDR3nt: TGCGCCAGCAGCAACGTAAGACTAGCGGGAGGAAAGAACACCGGGGAGCTGTTTTTT
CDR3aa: CASSNVRLAGGKNTGELFF

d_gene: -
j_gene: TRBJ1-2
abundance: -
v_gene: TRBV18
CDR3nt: TGTGCCAGCTCACCGGAAGGGACTGGCTACACCTTC
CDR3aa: CASSPEGTGYTF

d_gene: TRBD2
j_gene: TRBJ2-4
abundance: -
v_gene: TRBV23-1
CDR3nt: TGCGCCAGCAGTCAGACCCAGCGGGGAAACATTCAGTACTTC
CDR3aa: CASSQTQRGNIQYF

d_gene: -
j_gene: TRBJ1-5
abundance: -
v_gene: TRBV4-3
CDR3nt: TGCGCCAGCAGCCAAGAGGGGGGACGCAATCAGCCCCAGCATTTT
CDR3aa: CASSQEGGRNQPQHF

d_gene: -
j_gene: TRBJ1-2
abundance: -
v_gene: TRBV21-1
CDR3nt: TGTGCCAGCAGCAACCGGACAGGGCCCTATGGCTACACCTTC
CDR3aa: CASSNRTGPYGYTF

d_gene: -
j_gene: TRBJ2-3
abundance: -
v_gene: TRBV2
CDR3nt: TGTGCCAGCAGTGGGTCCTACCGAGATACGCAGTATTTT
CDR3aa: CASSGSYRDTQYF

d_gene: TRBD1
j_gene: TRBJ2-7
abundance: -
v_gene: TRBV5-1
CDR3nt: TGCGCCAGCAGCCCGGGACAGAGTTCCTACGAGCAGTACTTC
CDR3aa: CASSPGQSSYEQYF

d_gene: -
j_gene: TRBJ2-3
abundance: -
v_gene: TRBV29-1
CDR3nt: TGCAGCTCTAGGGGAGCGAGAAAACCTGTAAGCACAGATACGCAGTATTTT
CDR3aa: CSSRGARKPVSTDTQYF

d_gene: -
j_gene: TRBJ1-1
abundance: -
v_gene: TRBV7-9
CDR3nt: TGTGCCAGCAGCGGGAGGAACACTGAAGCTTTCTTT
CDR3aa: CASSGRNTEAFF

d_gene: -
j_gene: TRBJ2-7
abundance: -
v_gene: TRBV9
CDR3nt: TGTGCCAGCAGCGATGGCACCGGGATCTCCTACGAGCAGTACTTC
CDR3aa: CASSDGTGISYEQYF

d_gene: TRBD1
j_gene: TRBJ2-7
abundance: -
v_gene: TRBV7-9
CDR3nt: TGTGCCAGCAGCTTATCGAGGGACAGGGGAAAGCAGTACTTC
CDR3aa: CASSLSRDRGKQYF

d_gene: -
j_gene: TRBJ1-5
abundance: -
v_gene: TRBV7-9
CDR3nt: TGTGCCAGCAGCGGGGACATCGAGGTGAATAGCAATCAGCCCCAGCATTTT
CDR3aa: CASSGDIEVNSNQPQHF

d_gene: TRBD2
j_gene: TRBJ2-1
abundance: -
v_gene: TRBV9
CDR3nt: TGTGCCAGCAGCGTAGAGGGACTAGCGGGGGGGACTCGAAATGAGCAGTTCTTC
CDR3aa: CASSVEGLAGGTRNEQFF

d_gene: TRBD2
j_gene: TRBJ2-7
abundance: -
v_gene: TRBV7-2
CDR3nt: TGTGCCAGCAGGGAACAACTAGCGGGGTCCAGCTCCTACGAGCAGTACTTC
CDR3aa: CASREQLAGSSSYEQYF

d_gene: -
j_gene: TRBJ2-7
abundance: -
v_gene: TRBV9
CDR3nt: TGTGCCAGCAGCGTAGCTGGGCAGCCTTCCTACGAGCAGTACTTC
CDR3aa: CASSVAGQPSYEQYF

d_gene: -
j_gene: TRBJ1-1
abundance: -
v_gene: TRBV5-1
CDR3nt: TGCGCCAGCAGCTTGGAGGGACGGGGGAACACTGAAGCTTTCTTT
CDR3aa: CASSLEGRGNTEAFF

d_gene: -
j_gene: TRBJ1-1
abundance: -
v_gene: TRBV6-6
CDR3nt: TGTGCCAGCAGTTACGATGGACAGCCTGACACTGAAGCTTTCTTT
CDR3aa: CASSYDGQPDTEAFF

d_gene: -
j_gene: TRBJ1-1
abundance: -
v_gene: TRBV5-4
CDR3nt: TGTGCCAGCAGCACCGGAAAGAGGGCAGATGAAGCTTTCTTT
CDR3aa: CASSTGKRADEAFF

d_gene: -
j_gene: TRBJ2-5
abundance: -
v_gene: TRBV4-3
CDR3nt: TGCGCCAGCAGCCAAGGGACGGGGGTCCAAGAGACCCAGTACTTC
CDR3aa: CASSQGTGVQETQYF

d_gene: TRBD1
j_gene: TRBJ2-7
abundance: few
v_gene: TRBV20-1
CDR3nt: TGCAGTGTCGGGACAGCCTACGAGCAGTACTTC
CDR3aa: CSVGTAYEQYF

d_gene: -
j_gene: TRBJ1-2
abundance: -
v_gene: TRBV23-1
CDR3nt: TGCGCCAGCAGTCAATCTCCCAGAGACAGGAAAATTAACTATGGCTACACCTTC
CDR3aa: CASSQSPRDRKINYGYTF

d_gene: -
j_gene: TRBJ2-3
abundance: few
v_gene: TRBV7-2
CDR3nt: TGTGCCAGCAGCTTAGTTGGTAGCGACACAGATACGCAGTATTTT
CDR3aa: CASSLVGSDTDTQYF

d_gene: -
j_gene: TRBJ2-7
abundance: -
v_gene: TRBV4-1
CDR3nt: TGCGCCAGCAGCCAAGATGATGCGGTCCCCCTCGAGCAGTACTTC
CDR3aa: CASSQDDAVPLEQYF

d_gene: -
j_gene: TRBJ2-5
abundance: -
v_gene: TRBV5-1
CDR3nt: TGCGCCAGCAACCGGGACTCCGAAGAGACCCAGTACTTC
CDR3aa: CASNRDSEETQYF

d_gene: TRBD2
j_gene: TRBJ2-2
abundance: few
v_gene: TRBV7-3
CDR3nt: TGTGCCAGCAGCGCGACTAGCGGTTCTCTACGGACCGGGGAGCTGTTTTTT
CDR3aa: CASSATSGSLRTGELFF

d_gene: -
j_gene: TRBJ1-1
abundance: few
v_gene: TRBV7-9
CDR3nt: TGTGCCAGCAGCTTACTGGGTCCGGACACTGAAGCTTTCTTT
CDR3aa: CASSLLGPDTEAFF

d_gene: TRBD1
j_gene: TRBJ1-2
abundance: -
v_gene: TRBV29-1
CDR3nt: TGCAGCGTTGAAGACGCAGGGGGCAACAATGGCTACACCTTC
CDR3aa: CSVEDAGGNNGYTF

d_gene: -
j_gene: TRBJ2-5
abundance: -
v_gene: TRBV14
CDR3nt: TGTGCCAGCAGCCAAGATTGGGCAGGCGCCCAGTACTTC
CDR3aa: CASSQDWAGAQYF

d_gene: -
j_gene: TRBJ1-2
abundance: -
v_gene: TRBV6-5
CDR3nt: TGTGCCAGCAGTTACGGGATTTCCTATGGCTACACCTTC
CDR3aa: CASSYGISYGYTF

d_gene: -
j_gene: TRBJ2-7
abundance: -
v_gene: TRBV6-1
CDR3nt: TGTGCCAGCAGTGACAGAGCCAACTACGAGCAGTACTTC
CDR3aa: CASSDRANYEQYF

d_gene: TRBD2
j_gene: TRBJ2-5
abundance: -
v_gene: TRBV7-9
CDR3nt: TGTGCCAGCAGCTTAGCGTCGGGTAGCGGGGCCGCCCAGTACTTC
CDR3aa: CASSLASGSGAAQYF

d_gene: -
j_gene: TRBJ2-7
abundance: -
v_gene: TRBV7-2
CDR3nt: TGTGCCAGCAGCTTATACAGGGAAAACGAGCAGTACTTC
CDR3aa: CASSLYRENEQYF